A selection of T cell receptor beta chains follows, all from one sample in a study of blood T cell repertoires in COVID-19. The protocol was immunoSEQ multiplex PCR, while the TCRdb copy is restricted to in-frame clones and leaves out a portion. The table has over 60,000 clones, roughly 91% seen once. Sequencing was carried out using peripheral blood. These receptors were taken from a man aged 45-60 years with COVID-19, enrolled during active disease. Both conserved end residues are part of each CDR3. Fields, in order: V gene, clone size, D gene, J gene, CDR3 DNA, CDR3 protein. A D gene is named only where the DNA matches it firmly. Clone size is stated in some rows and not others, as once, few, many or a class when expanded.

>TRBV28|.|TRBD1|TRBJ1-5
TGTGCCAGCAACGTGGGACAGAGCAATCAGCCCCAGCATTTT
CASNVGQSNQPQHF
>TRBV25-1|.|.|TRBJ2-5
TGTGCCAGCAGTGAATCCGGCAGGGTTGGAGAGACCCAGTACTTC
CASSESGRVGETQYF
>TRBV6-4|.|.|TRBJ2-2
TGTGCCAGCAGTGAGTCGGAACGAGGCCACACCGGGGAGCTGTTTTTT
CASSESERGHTGELFF
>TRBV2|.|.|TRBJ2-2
TGTGCCAGCAGCGGCCCTACAGGGCCCGGGGAGCTGTTTTTT
CASSGPTGPGELFF
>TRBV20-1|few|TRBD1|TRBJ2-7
TGCAGTGCTAGTTCCCGGGACAGAAGGTCCTACGAGCAGTACTTC
CSASSRDRRSYEQYF
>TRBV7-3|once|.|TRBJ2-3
TGTGCCAGCAGCGGCCCCGGGAGCCCAGATACGCAGTATTTT
CASSGPGSPDTQYF
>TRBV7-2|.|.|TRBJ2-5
TGTGCCAGCAGCTCGAATCCACATTACCAAGAGACCCAGTACTTC
CASSSNPHYQETQYF
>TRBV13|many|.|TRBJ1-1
TGTGCCAGCACCCGAGGAGGAGGCACTGAAGCTTTCTTT
CASTRGGGTEAFF
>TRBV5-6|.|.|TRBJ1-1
TGTGCCAGCAGCCTACCCACAGGTCCAGCTTTCTTT
CASSLPTGPAFF
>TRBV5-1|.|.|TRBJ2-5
TGCGCCAGCAGCCCGGAGGTTCGCGGAGAGACCCAGTACTTC
CASSPEVRGETQYF
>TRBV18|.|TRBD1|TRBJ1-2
TGTGCCAGCTCACCCGGACAGGGGAGATGGTATGGCTACACCTTC
CASSPGQGRWYGYTF
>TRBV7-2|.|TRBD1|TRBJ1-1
TGTGCCAGCAGCCAACAGGGGGCGTTGAACACTGAAGCTTTCTTT
CASSQQGALNTEAFF
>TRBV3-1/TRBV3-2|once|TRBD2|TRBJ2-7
TGTGCCAGCCGACGGGGGCTAGCGGGAGTGGACGAGCAGTACTTC
CASRRGLAGVDEQYF
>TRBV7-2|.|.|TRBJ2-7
TGTGCCAGCAGCCCCCAGGCCGGCCCATACGAGCAGTACTTC
CASSPQAGPYEQYF
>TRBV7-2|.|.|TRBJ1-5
TGTGCCAGCAGCTTGGACAGTCTGCCCCAGCATTTT
CASSLDSLPQHF
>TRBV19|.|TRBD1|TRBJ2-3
TGTGCCAGTAGTATCCCGGGACAGGGCCCCAAGGGGCATACAGATACGCAGTATTTT
CASSIPGQGPKGHTDTQYF
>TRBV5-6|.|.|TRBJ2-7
TGTGCCAGCAGCGACGTCTCTCCACGAGGCGAGCAGTACTTC
CASSDVSPRGEQYF
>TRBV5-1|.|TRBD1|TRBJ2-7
TGCGCCAGCAGCACCGGACAGGGAAGCTACGAGCAGTACTTC
CASSTGQGSYEQYF
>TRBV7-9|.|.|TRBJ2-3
TGTGCCAGCAGCTTATTGGGGCCAGATACGCAGTATTTT
CASSLLGPDTQYF
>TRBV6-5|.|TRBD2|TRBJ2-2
TGTGCCACCGAGCGGGAGGGCCGGATCGGGGAGCTGTTTTTT
CATEREGRIGELFF
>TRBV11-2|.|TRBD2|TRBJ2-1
TGTGCCAGCAGCGCTTCCTCTAGCGGAGTCCAGTTCTTC
CASSASSSGVQFF
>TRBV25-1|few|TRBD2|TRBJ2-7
TGTGCCAGCAGTGAGCCGGGACTAGCGGGAGGCGAGCAGTACTTC
CASSEPGLAGGEQYF
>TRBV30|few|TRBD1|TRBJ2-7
TGTGCCTGGAGCAGACAGGGGGGATTAGGTTACGAGCAGTACTTC
CAWSRQGGLGYEQYF
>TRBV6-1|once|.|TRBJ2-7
TGTGCCAGCAGTGAGCCGGGACTCCCGAAGGCCTACGAGCAGTACTTC
CASSEPGLPKAYEQYF
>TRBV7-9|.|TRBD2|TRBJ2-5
TGTGCCAGCAGCCCGACTAGCGGGAGACCGTTTGAGAAAGCCCAGTACTTC
CASSPTSGRPFEKAQYF
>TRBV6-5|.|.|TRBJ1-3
TGTGCCAGCAGATTACAGGAGGGCTCTGGAAACACCATATATTTT
CASRLQEGSGNTIYF
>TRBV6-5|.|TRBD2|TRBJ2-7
TGTGCCAGCAGTTACCTGAGCGGGAGTCCTACCTACGAGCAGTACTTC
CASSYLSGSPTYEQYF
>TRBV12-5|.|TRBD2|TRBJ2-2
TGTGCTAGTGGTTTGTCCCTAGCGGGAATGGAGGAGCTGTTTTTT
CASGLSLAGMEELFF
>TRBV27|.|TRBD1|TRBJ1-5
TGTGCCAGCAGTGTTGGGACAGCCTTCAATCAGCCCCAGCATTTT
CASSVGTAFNQPQHF
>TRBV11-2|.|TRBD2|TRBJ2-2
TGTGCCACAGGAAGACTAGCGGGAAACACCGGGGAGCTGTTTTTT
CATGRLAGNTGELFF
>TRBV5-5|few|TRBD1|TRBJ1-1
TGTGCCAGCAGCTTGGCGGGTGACAGGGGGCCGTTCTTT
CASSLAGDRGPFF